The clone carrying this T cell receptor (beta chain) showed up just a few times. Its antigen is currently unknown. This entry belongs to a study of cytomegalovirus exposure and HLA in healthy donors. Whole-study findings and limits: The productive fraction for most TCR beta V segments was about 90% or about 30% in an earlier analysis.

This CDR3 is 16 amino acids long. The V gene's germline CDR1 is MNHEY and CDR2 SVGAGI. V was trimmed by 4 bases and J by 4 bases, leaving 20 bases between them. Vbeta (60) and Jbeta (13) primers were used in the PCR. Sequencing was performed with immunoSEQ multiplex PCR; in TCRdb, only in-frame clones are kept and a portion is missing. This table has 75,000 to 100,000 clones, approximately 80% appearing once. The V gene is TRBV6-5, the J gene TRBJ2-7, with a tentative D call TRBD1 (6 bases). This TCR was recovered from a man in his forties in good health and CMV-seronegative. Material for sequencing was PBMCs. As DNA, the CDR3 is TGTGCCAGCAGTTCTACTACAGGGCGCTTTGGGTACGAGCAGTACTTC. This sequence encodes CASSSTTGRFGYEQYF.